This TCR beta chain was observed in a study of cytomegalovirus exposure and HLA in healthy donors. About this clone itself: Its antigen is unknown.

Looked up from germline, CDR1 is PRHDT and CDR2 is FYEKMQ (reference sequence). With 6 bases clipped from V and 4 bases from J, the junction kept 15 bases outside the gene matches. The length of the CDR3 is 17 residues. Study-wide points: In an earlier analysis, about 90% or about 30%: the productive usage of most TCR beta V segments.

PCR involved 60 Vbeta and 13 Jbeta primers. Here immunoSEQ multiplex PCR was the method, and the copy in TCRdb shows in-frame clones only, minus some. This table holds roughly 110,000 clones, around 76% found once. Sequenced sample: PBMCs. The sequence came from a man aged 18 to 35 in good health and CMV-seronegative. V and J are TRBV13 and TRBJ1-1, with 9 bases that match TRBD1. CDR3: CASRSRPTGGGGTEAFF. The CDR3 DNA is TGTGCCAGCAGATCTCGGCCCACAGGGGGCGGGGGCACTGAAGCTTTCTTT.